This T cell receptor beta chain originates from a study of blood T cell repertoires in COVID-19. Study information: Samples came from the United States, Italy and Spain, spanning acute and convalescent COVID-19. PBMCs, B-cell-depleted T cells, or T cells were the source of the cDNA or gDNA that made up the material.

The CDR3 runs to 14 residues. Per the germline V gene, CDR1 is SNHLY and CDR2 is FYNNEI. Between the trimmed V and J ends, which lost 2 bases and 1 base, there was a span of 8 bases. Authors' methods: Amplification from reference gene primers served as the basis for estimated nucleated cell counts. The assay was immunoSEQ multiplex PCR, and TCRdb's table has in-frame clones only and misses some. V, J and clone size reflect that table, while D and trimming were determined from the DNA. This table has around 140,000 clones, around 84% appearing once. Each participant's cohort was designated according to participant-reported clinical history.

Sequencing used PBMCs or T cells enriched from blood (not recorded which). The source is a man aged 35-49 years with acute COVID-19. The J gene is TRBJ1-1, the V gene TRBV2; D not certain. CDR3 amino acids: CASSENGRNTEAFF. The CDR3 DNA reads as TGTGCCAGCAGTGAAAATGGGAGGAACACTGAAGCTTTCTTT.